The sequence of this T cell receptor beta chain was determined in a study of prognosis after radiotherapy for stage I lung cancer. Findings of the study overall: Diminished Shannon entropy following stereotactic body radiation therapy characterized patients who developed distant metastases.

Researchers used two-round multiplex PCR to amplify TCR beta CDR3 starting from genomic DNA. Amplification during the initial PCR round employed primers specific to each TRBV and TRBJ gene. Via MiXCR, TCRdb re-called the multiplex PCR reads, giving one row per CDR3 protein. The data show 50,000 to 75,000 distinct CDR3 sequences, roughly 29% seen once. This clonotype was detected many times. Its antigen is unidentified. This CDR3 comprises 14 residues. Trimming removed 4 bases from V and 7 bases from J; junction bases left unmatched: 7. The specimen comprised PBMCs, sampled before or after stereotactic body radiation therapy (not recorded which). This TCR was recovered from a donor over 45 with non-small cell lung cancer. The gene calls are TRBV12-3 or TRBV12-4 and TRBJ1-5; 7 bases align to TRBD1. The CDR3 DNA is TGTGCCAGCAGTTCCACAGGGGAGAGCCAGCCCCAGCATTTT. Translation: CASSSTGESQPQHF.